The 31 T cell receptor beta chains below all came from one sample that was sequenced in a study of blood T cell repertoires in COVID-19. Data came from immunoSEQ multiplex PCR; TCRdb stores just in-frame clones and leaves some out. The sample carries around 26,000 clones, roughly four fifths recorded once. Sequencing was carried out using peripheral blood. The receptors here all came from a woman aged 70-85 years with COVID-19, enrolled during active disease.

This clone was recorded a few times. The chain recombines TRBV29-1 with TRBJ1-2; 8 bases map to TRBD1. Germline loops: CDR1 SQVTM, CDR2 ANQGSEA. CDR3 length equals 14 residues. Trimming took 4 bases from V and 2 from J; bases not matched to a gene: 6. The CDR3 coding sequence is TGCAGCGTTGCAGGGGGCGACAACAACTATGGCTACACCTTC. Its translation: CSVAGGDNNYGYTF.

This CDR3 reads CASSSLTGVLNYGYTF. CDR3 bases: TGTGCCAGCAGTTCCTTGACAGGGGTCTTAAACTATGGCTACACCTTC. The chain combines TRBV6-5 with TRBJ1-2; 8 bases match TRBD1. The CDR3 has 16 amino acids. Germline values: CDR1 MNHEY, CDR2 SVGAGI. Trimming removed 4 bases from V and 2 bases from J; junction bases left unmatched: 9.

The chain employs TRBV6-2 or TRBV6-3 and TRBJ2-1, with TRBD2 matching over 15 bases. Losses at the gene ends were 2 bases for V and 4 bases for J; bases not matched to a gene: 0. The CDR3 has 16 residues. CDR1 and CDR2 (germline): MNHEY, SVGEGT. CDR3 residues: CASSYGLAGGYNEQFF. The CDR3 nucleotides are TGTGCCAGCAGTTACGGACTAGCGGGGGGGTACAATGAGCAGTTCTTC.

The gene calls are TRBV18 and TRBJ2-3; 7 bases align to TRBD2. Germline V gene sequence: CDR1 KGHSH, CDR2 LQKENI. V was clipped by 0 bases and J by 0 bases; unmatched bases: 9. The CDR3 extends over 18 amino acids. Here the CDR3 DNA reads TGTGCCAGCTCACCACCCCCGGACGGGAGGCCTAGCACAGATACGCAGTATTTT. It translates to CASSPPPDGRPSTDTQYF.

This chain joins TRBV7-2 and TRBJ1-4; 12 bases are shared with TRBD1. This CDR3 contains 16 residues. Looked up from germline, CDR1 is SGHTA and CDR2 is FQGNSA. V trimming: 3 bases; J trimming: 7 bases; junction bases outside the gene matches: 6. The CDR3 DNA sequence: TGTGCCAGCAGCTTCGGGACAGGGGGCGCTGGTGAAAAACTGTTTTTT. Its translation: CASSFGTGGAGEKLFF.

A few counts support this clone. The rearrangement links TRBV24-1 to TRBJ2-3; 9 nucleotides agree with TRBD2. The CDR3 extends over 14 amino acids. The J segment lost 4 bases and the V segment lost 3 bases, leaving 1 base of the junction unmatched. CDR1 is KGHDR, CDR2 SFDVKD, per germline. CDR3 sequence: CATSDSGGSDTQYF. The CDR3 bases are TGTGCCACCAGTGATAGCGGGGGGTCAGATACGCAGTATTTT.

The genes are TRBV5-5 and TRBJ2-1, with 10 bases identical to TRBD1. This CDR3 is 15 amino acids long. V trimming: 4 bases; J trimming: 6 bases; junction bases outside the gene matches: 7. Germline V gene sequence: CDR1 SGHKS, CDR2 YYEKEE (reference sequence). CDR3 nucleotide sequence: TGTGCCAGCAGCCGGGACAGGGGCGGGGTCAATGAGCAGTTCTTC. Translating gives CASSRDRGGVNEQFF.

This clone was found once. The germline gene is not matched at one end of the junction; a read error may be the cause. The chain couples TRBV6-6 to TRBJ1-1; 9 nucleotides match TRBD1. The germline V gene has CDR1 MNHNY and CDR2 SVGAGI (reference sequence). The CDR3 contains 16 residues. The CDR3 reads CASCYATGGTNTEAFF. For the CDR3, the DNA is TGTGCCAGCTGTTACGCGACAGGGGGGACGAACACTGAAGCTTTCTTT.

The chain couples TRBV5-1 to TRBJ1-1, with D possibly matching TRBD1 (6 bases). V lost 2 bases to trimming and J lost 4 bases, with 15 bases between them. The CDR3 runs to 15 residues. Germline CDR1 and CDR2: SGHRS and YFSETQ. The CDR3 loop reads CASSLTGGHGTEAFF. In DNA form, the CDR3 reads TGCGCCAGCAGCTTAACGGGGGGCCACGGCACTGAAGCTTTCTTT.

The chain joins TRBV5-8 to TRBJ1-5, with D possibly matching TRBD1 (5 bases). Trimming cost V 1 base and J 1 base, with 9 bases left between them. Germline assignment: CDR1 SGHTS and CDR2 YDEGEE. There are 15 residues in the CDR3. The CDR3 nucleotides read TGTGCCAGCAGCTTGACCAGGGCAAGCAATCAGCCCCAGCATTTT. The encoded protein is CASSLTRASNQPQHF.

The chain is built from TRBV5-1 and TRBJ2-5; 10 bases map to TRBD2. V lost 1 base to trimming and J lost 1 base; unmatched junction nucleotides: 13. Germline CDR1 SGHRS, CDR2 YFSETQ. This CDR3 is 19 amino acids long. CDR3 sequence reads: CASSLPPSALAGAQETQYF. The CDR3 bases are TGCGCCAGCAGCTTGCCCCCCTCCGCTCTAGCGGGGGCCCAAGAGACCCAGTACTTC. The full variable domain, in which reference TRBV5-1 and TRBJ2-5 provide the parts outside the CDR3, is KAGVTQTPRYLIKTRGQQVTLSCSPISGHRSVSWYQQTPGQGLQFLFEYFSETQRNKGNFPGRFSGRQFSNSRSEMNVSTLELGDSALYLCASSLPPSALAGAQETQYFGPGTRLLVL.

The CDR3 nucleotides are TGCGCCAGCAGCTTGTCAGGGGGGATGAACACCGGGGAGCTGTTTTTT. It encodes CASSLSGGMNTGELFF. The chain is built from TRBV5-1 and TRBJ2-2; perhaps TRBD1 as D (7 bases). This CDR3 spans 16 amino acids. Trimming cost V 1 base and J 1 base, with 11 bases left between them. The germline V gene encodes CDR1 SGHRS and CDR2 YFSETQ.

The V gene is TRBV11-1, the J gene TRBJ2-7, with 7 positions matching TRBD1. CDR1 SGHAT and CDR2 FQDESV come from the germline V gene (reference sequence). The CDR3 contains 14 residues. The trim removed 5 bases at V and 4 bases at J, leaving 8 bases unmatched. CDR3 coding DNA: TGTGCCAGCAGCAGCGGACAGGTCTTTTACGAGCAGTACGTC. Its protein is CASSSGQVFYEQYV.

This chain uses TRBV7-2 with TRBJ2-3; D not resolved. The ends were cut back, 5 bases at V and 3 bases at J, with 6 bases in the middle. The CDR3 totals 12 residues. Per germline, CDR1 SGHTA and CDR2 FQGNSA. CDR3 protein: CASSPQTDTQYF. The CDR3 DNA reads TGTGCCAGCAGCCCGCAGACAGATACGCAGTATTTT.

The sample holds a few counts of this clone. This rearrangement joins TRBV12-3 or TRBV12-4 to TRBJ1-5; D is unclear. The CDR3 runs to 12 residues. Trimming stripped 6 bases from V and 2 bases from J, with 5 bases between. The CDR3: CASSRGNQPQHF. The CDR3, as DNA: TGTGCCAGCAGCCGGGGCAATCAGCCCCAGCATTTT.

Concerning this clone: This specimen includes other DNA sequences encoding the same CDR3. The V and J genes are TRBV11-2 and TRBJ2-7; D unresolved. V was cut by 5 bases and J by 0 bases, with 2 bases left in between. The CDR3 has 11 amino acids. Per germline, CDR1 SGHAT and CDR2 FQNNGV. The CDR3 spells CASSRSYEQYF. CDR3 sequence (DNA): TGTGCCAGCAGCCGCTCCTACGAGCAGTACTTC.

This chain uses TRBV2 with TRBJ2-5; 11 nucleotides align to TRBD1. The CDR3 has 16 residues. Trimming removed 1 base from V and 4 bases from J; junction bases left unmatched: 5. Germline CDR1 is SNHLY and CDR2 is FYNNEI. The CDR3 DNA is TGTGCCAGCAGTGAAGGAAGGACAGGGGGCTTAGAGACCCAGTACTTC. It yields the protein CASSEGRTGGLETQYF.

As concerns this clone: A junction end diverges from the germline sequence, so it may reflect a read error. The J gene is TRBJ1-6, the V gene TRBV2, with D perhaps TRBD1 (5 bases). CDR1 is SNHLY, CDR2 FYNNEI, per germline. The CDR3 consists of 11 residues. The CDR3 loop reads CASSGAGPRNF. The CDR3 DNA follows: TGTGCCAGCAGTGGGGCGGGGCCTCGGAACTTT.

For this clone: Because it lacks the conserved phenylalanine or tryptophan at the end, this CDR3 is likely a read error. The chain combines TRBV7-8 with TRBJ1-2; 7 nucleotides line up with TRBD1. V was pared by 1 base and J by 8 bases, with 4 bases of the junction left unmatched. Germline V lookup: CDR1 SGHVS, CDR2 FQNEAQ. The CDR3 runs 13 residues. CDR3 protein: CASSLVQGQGYTL. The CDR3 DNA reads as TGTGCCAGCAGCTTAGTACAGGGGCAGGGCTACACCCTC.

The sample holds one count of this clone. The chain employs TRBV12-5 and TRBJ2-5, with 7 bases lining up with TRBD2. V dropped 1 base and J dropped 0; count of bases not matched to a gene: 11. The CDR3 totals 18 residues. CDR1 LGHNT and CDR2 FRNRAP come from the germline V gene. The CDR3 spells CASGLDLFGGGNQETQYF. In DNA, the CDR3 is TGTGCTAGTGGTTTGGATTTGTTTGGGGGGGGAAACCAAGAGACCCAGTACTTC.

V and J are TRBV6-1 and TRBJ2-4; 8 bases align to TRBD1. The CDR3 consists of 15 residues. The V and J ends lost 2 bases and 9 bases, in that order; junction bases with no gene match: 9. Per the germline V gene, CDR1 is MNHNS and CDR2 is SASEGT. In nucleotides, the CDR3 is TGTGCCAGCAGTGAAAGGACAGGGCGGCAGGGCATTCAGTACTTC. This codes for CASSERTGRQGIQYF.

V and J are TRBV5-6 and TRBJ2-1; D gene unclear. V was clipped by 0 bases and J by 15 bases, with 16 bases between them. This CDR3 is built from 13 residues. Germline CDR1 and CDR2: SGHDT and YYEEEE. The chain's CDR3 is CASSLVGAEDPFF. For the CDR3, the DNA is TGTGCCAGCAGCTTGGTAGGTGCTGAGGATCCGTTCTTC.

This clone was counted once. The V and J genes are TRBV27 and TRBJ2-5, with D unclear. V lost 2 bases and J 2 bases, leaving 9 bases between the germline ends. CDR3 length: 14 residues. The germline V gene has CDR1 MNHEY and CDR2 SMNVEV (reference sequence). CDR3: CASSLQSPQETQYF. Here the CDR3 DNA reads TGTGCCAGCAGTTTACAGTCTCCTCAAGAGACCCAGTACTTC.

The CDR3 here is CASSIGQGARFGYTF. Here the CDR3 DNA reads TGTGCCAGTAGTATAGGTCAGGGGGCCCGGTTTGGCTACACCTTC. V gene TRBV19 combines with J gene TRBJ1-2; 8 positions agree with TRBD1. The CDR3 runs to 15 residues. Trimming took 1 base from V and 7 from J; bases not matched to a gene: 8. CDR1 and CDR2 from the germline V gene are LNHDA and SQIVND (reference sequence). The entire variable domain, with the rest obtained from reference TRBV19 and TRBJ1-2, is as follows: DGGITQSPKYLFRKEGQNVTLSCEQNLNHDAMYWYRQDPGQGLRLIYYSQIVNDFQKGDIAEGYSVSREKKESFPLTVTSAQKNPTAFYLCASSIGQGARFGYTFGSGTRLTVV.

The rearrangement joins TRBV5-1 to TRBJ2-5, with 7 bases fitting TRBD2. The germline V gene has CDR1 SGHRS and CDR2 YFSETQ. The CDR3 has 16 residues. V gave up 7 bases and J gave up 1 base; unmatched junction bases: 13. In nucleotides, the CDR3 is TGCGCCAGCGCAGCTTTGGGAGGGGTTGCCCAAGAGACCCAGTACTTC. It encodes CASAALGGVAQETQYF.

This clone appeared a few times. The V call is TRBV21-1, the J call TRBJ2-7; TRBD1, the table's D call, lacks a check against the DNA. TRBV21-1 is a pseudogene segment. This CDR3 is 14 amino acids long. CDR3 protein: CASSKPETDYEQYV. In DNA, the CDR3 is TGTGCCAGCAGCAAACCCGAGACAGACTACGAGCAGTACGTC.

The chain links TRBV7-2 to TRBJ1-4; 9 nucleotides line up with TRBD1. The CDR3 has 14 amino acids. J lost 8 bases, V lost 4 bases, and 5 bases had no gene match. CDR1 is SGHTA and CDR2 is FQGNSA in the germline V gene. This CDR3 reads CASSWRTGEEKLFF. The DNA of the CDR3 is TGTGCCAGCAGCTGGCGGACAGGGGAAGAAAAACTGTTTTTT.

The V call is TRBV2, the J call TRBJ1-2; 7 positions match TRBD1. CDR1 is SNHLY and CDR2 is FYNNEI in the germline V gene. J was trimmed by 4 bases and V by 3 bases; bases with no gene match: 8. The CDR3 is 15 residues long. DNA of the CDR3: TGTGCCAGCAGTGAGACAGGGCAGGGGATCTATGGCTACACCTTC. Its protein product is CASSETGQGIYGYTF.

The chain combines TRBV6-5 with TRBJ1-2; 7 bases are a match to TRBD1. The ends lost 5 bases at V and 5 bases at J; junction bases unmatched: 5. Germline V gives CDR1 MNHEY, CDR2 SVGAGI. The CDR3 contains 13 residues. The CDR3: CASSQQGKYGYTF. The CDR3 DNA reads TGTGCCAGCAGTCAACAGGGGAAATATGGCTACACCTTC.

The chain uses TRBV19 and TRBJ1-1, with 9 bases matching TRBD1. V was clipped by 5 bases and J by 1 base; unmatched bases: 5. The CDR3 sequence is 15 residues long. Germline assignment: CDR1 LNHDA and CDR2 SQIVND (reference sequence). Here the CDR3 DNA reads TGTGCCAGTAGTCCTCGGGGACAGGGGAACACTGAAGCTTTCTTT. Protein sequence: CASSPRGQGNTEAFF.

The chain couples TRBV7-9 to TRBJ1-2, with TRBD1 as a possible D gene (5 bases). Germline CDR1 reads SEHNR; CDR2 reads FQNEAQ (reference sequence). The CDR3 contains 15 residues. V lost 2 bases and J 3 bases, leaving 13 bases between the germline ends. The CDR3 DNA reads TGTGCCAGCAGCTTACAGGGAGGGTCAGACTATGGCTACACCTTC. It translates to CASSLQGGSDYGYTF.